The T cell receptor (beta chain) under discussion was sequenced for a study of metastatic and nonmetastatic thyroid tumors (TCRdb year 2020). Background for the entire study: For patients with malignant and with benign thyroid disease, the researchers compared repertoires between peripheral blood samples and tumor or nodule tissue samples. Study-level results and caveats: TCR beta diversity was reported as significantly higher in malignant tumors than in benign nodules, in both blood and tumor samples.

The CDR1 and CDR2 encoded by the germline V gene (reference sequence) are DFQATT and SNEGSKA. Trimmed from V: 2 bases; trimmed from J: 4 bases; junction bases lacking a gene match: 3. The CDR3 runs 13 residues from the cysteine to the phenylalanine. The sequence is cut down to CDR3 DNA, 39 bases in frame from base 1. Receptors were amplified or captured by PCR. The sequencer was an Illumina HiSeq 4000. High-throughput sequencing was used to profile the TCR beta-chain CDR3 region of every patient. The study's processing was this. CDR3 differences across clinicopathological groups were used to build a classifier for discriminating distant-metastatic papillary thyroid cancer patients. To measure repertoire diversity the researchers used the Shannon index, while the Morisita-Horn index served to gauge how similar the tumor and blood repertoires were. TCRdb cleaned the public reads at Q25 with fastp, built clones with MiXCR and kept in-frame beta chains. The V and J calls follow TCRdb's processing rather than the paper's. This sample has tens of thousands of clones in its table, and 24% of those were observed once. More than 3% of the sample belongs to the ten largest clones.

Comment on this clone: The target of this receptor is not known. One base away there is no much larger clone; base qualities are not given.

None of the patients had been given any treatment before thyroid surgery. The study retrospectively analysed patient clinical samples collected from the early 2010s to the late 2010s using T-cell receptor beta sequencing. Sequenced material: blood. The sequence links TRBV20-1 to TRBJ2-5; 8 central bases correspond to TRBD2. This TCR was recovered from a male donor with papillary thyroid cancer or a benign thyroid nodule (not recorded which). Some clones in this sample may be carry-over from other donors' samples. The nucleotides are TGCAGTGCTAGATCCCTAGCGGGAGAGACCCAGTACTTC. Its coded protein is CSARSLAGETQYF.